These 14 T cell receptor beta chains were all obtained from the same sample, sequenced in a study of metastatic and nonmetastatic thyroid tumors. Through MiXCR, TCRdb re-clonotyped the PCR reads. The repertoire has roughly 40,000 clones, around 17% of them found once; the top ten carry around 4%. All patients were untreated before thyroid surgery. Input material: blood. All receptors come from a female donor with papillary thyroid cancer or a benign thyroid nodule (not recorded which). Some clones in this sample may be carry-over from other donors' samples.

This clone was seen repeatedly, ten times or more. The V and J genes are TRBV3-1 and TRBJ2-3, with D unclear. Germline CDR1 reads LGHDT; CDR2 reads YNNKEL (reference sequence). Trimming shortened V by 0 bases and J by 2 bases, and 12 bases separated the two germline ends. This CDR3 has 16 residues. The CDR3 bases are TGTGCCAGCAGCCAAGATGTGGCTAGACTCACAGATACGCAGTATTTT. Translating it yields CASSQDVARLTDTQYF.

A few counts support this clone. V is TRBV28 and J is TRBJ2-7; no definite D call. Looked up from germline, CDR1 is MDHEN and CDR2 is SYDVKM. CDR3 size: 14 residues. Trimming stripped 6 bases from V and 5 bases from J, with 17 bases between. The CDR3 sequence: CASSPNPGIHEQYF. Here the CDR3 DNA reads TGTGCCAGCAGCCCTAACCCCGGAATCCACGAGCAGTACTTC.

This clone was recorded at least ten times. CDR3 nucleotide sequence: TGCAGTGCCTCTGGGGGAGTCAGGGAGCAGTACTTC. This translates into CSASGGVREQYF. This chain links TRBV20-1 with TRBJ2-7; D is tentatively TRBD1 or TRBD2 (5 bases each). The V gene lost 6 bases and the J gene lost 7 bases, with 16 bases spanning the gap. This CDR3 spans 12 amino acids. Germline assignment: CDR1 DFQATT and CDR2 SNEGSKA (reference sequence).

There are many counts of this clone. The chain joins TRBV5-1 to TRBJ1-4; D possibly corresponds to TRBD1 (6 bases). V was cut by 7 bases and J by 3 bases, with 13 bases left in between. The length of the CDR3 is 14 residues. Germline V gives CDR1 SGHRS, CDR2 YFSETQ. In DNA form, the CDR3 reads TGCGCCAGCCGGTGGGGGCACTCTAATGAAAAACTGTTTTTT. It is translated as CASRWGHSNEKLFF.

This clone was seen ten or more times. The V and J genes are TRBV28 and TRBJ1-2; 7 bases align to TRBD1. The J segment lost 4 bases and the V segment lost 3 bases, leaving 8 bases of the junction unmatched. From germline, CDR1 is MDHEN and CDR2 SYDVKM. This CDR3 is 15 amino acids long. The CDR3 loop reads CASSLEERQGYGYTF. The CDR3 bases are TGTGCCAGCAGTTTGGAGGAGAGACAGGGCTATGGCTACACCTTC.

The chain has TRBV20-1 and TRBJ1-6, with D tentatively TRBD1 (6 bases). V was pared by 5 bases and J by 6 bases, with 11 bases between. Germline V gene data show CDR1 as DFQATT and CDR2 as SNEGSKA (reference sequence). The CDR3 spans 13 residues. The CDR3, as DNA: TGCAGTGCTCAGTACAGGGTTAATTCACCCCTCCACTTT. This sequence encodes CSAQYRVNSPLHF.

About this clone: Since a much larger clone is just one base distant, this may be a read error. Other DNA sequences in this sample translate to the same CDR3. This rearrangement joins TRBV2 to TRBJ1-6; D might be TRBD1 (6 bases). This CDR3 comprises 17 residues. CDR1 is SNHLY, CDR2 FYNNEI, per germline. The CDR3 region has the DNA TGTGCCAGCACCATCGACAGGACCACCAGACTTAATTCGCCCCTCCACTTT. It translates to CASTIDRTTRLNSPLHF.

This clone was seen at least ten times. One base away lies a much larger clone, so this may be a sequencing read error. This chain connects TRBV6-1 to TRBJ2-2; TRBD2 matches at 11 bases. CDR1 is MNHNS, CDR2 SASEGT, per germline. The CDR3 length is 15 residues. The CDR3 sequence: CASRPSGGNTGEPFF. In nucleotides, the CDR3 is TGTGCCAGCAGACCTAGCGGGGGGAACACCGGGGAGCCGTTTTTT.

Many counts were recorded for this clone. The CDR3 loop is CASSREALVDEQFF. CDR3 nucleotide sequence: TGTGCCAGCAGTAGGGAGGCCCTGGTGGATGAGCAGTTCTTC. The chain is built from TRBV12-3 or TRBV12-4 and TRBJ2-1, with a possible D match to TRBD2 (6 bases). V gave up 5 bases and J gave up 8 bases, with 16 bases separating them. The CDR3 length is 14 residues.

This clone showed up just once. The chain links TRBV18 to TRBJ2-3; the D gene is possibly TRBD1 (6 bases). Germline V lookup: CDR1 KGHSH, CDR2 LQKENI. Between the trimmed V and J ends, which lost 5 bases and 2 bases, there was a span of 23 bases. This CDR3 is 18 amino acids long. The CDR3 loop reads CASSIMSLRDTITDTQYF. The DNA of the CDR3 is TGTGCCAGCTCAATCATGAGTCTCCGGGACACAATCACAGATACGCAGTATTTT.

There are many counts of this clone. The chain links TRBV6-1 to TRBJ2-7; D is possibly TRBD1 (6 bases). Germline lookup yields CDR1 MNHNS and CDR2 SASEGT. The CDR3 contains 14 residues. Trimming removed 5 bases from V and 2 bases from J, with 13 bases in between. CDR3 in amino acids: CASSLSQGTYEQYF. CDR3 in DNA: TGTGCCAGCAGTTTGAGTCAGGGGACCTACGAGCAGTACTTC.

This sequence joins TRBV7-6 and TRBJ1-6, with D hard to call. The CDR3 has 14 residues. Trimming took off 5 bases at V and 10 bases at J, with 15 bases between the two ends. Germline-derived CDR1 and CDR2 are SGHVS and FNYEAQ. CDR3 in DNA: TGTGCCAGCAGCCCTGCCCAGTTTAACTCACCCCTCCACTTT. This sequence encodes CASSPAQFNSPLHF.

As for this clone: A read error is possible here, since a much larger clone lies one base away. The genes are TRBV5-4 and TRBJ2-5; tentatively, D is TRBD1 or TRBD2 (5 bases each). The germline V and J ends were trimmed by 4 bases and 5 bases, with 12 bases remaining between them. The CDR3 has 13 residues. Germline V gene lookup returns CDR1 SGHNT and CDR2 YYREEE (reference sequence). CDR3 bases: TGTGCCAGCAGCCGGGACCTGCGGGAGACCCAGTACTTC. Amino acid sequence: CASSRDLRETQYF.

This clone was counted at least ten times. The CDR3 sequence: CASSEALRQAFRRTQYF. In DNA, the CDR3 is TGTGCCAGCAGTGAAGCGCTCCGACAGGCCTTTAGAAGGACCCAGTACTTC. The rearrangement links TRBV2 to TRBJ2-5; D may be TRBD1 (6 bases). The CDR3 totals 17 residues. Trimming left V 0 bases short and J 7 bases short, with 21 bases between. CDR1 is SNHLY and CDR2 is FYNNEI in the germline V gene.